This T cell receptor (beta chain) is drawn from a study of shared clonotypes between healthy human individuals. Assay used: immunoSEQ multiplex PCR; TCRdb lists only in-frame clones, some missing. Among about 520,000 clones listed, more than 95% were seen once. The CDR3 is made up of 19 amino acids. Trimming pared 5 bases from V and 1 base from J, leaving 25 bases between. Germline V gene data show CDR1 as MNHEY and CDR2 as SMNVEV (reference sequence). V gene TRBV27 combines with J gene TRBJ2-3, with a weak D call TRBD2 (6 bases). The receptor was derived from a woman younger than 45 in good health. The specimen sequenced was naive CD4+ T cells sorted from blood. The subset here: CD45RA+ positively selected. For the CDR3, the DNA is TGTGCCAGCAGTGAAGCGGGTGTGGTCTTAAAGTATCGCACAGATACGCAGTATTTT. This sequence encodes CASSEAGVVLKYRTDTQYF.